Listed below are T cell receptor beta chains from one sample, sequenced in a study. TCRdb redid the calling of the RT-PCR reads with MiXCR, one entry per CDR3 protein. The table includes about 680,000 distinct CDR3 sequences, approximately 15% detected once. Sequenced material: memory CD4+ T cells from blood. The origin of the receptors is a female donor in good health, serving as a healthy control. Each CDR3 is given with its conserved first and last residue. D genes are given only for firm matches. Size is stated for part of the rows, as once, few or many counts, or as a class when the clone is expanded.

v_call	clone_size	j_call	d_call	cdr3_nt	cdr3_aa
TRBV6-5	many	TRBJ2-5	TRBD2	TGTGCCAGCAGTTACTCGGGTAGCGGGGCCCAAGAGACCCAGTACTTC	CASSYSGSGAQETQYF
TRBV30	NA	TRBJ1-3	TRBD1	TGTGCCTGGACCAGGGGGCTCTCTGGAAACACCATATATTTT	CAWTRGLSGNTIYF
TRBV6-5	NA	TRBJ2-5	NA	TGTGCCAGCGGCCGACTGGAGGGAGGGGGCGAGACCCAGTACTTC	CASGRLEGGGETQYF
TRBV20-1	many	TRBJ1-5	TRBD1	TGCAGTGCTCCGGGACAGGGGACTCAGCCCCAGCATTTT	CSAPGQGTQPQHF
TRBV9	few	TRBJ2-5	NA	TGTGCCAGCAGCGTAGGGACCCCCCAGGGGACCCAGTACTTC	CASSVGTPQGTQYF
TRBV10-3	NA	TRBJ2-5	TRBD2	TGTGCCATCAGTGTAGGGCTAGCGGGAGGGGAGACCCAGTACTTC	CAISVGLAGGETQYF
TRBV7-2	many	TRBJ2-3	NA	TGTGCCAGCAGCTACTTGAGTGGGGCCCAGCGCACAGATACGCAGTATTTT	CASSYLSGAQRTDTQYF
TRBV4-3	NA	TRBJ2-2	NA	TGCGCCAGCAGCGGGGGTCCAACGAACACCGGGGAGCTGTTTTTT	CASSGGPTNTGELFF
TRBV20-1	few	TRBJ2-6	NA	TGCAGTGCTAGACCCGGACAGTCTGGGGCCAACGTCCTGACTTTC	CSARPGQSGANVLTF
TRBV19	few	TRBJ2-3	NA	TGTGCCAGTAGTTGGGGGCAAAATACGCAGTATTTT	CASSWGQNTQYF
TRBV28	few	TRBJ2-7	TRBD1	TGTGCCAGCAGTTTGGGACAGGGGGCAACTACGGGCGAGCAGTACTTC	CASSLGQGATTGEQYF
TRBV6-2/TRBV6-3	NA	TRBJ1-5	NA	TGTGCCAGCAGTCCCGCTTGGGGTCAGCCCCAGCATTTT	CASSPAWGQPQHF
TRBV5-6	few	TRBJ2-2	NA	TGTGCCAGCAGTGCCCTGATAGGGAAGGGCACCGGGGAGCTGTTTTTT	CASSALIGKGTGELFF
TRBV20-1	many	TRBJ2-1	NA	TGCAGTGCCGTCGGAGCGGCATCCTACAATGAGCAGTTCTTC	CSAVGAASYNEQFF
TRBV12-3/TRBV12-4	many	TRBJ2-5	NA	TGTGCCAGCACCTGGACTAAACAATGGACCCAGTACTTC	CASTWTKQWTQYF
TRBV7-2	NA	TRBJ1-2	NA	TGTGCCAGCAGCTTAGCAGGGACAACCTCTGGCTACATCTTC	CASSLAGTTSGYIF
TRBV10-3	many	TRBJ1-3	NA	TGTGCCATCCCCGGGTCTGGAAACACCATATATTTT	CAIPGSGNTIYF
TRBV4-3	many	TRBJ2-1	NA	TGCGCCAGCAGCCAAGACCCGGGGCCAACGAAGTTCTTC	CASSQDPGPTKFF
TRBV6-1	many	TRBJ2-3	NA	TGTGCCAGCAGTGAAGCGGGACGGACAGATACGCAGTATTTT	CASSEAGRTDTQYF
TRBV28	NA	TRBJ1-5	TRBD1	TGTGCCAGCAGTTTATGGACAGGGGATCAGCCCCAGCATTTT	CASSLWTGDQPQHF
TRBV5-1	NA	TRBJ2-2	NA	TGCGCCAGCAGGGGCGTGGCGAACACCGGGGAGCTGTTTTTT	CASRGVANTGELFF
TRBV12-3/TRBV12-4	few	TRBJ1-2	TRBD1	TGTGCCAGCAGTTTGGGACAGGGATTTGGCTACACCTTC	CASSLGQGFGYTF
TRBV27	NA	TRBJ2-4	TRBD2	TGTGCCAGCAGTCCAGGACTAGCGGGAGCCAAAAACATTCAGTACTTC	CASSPGLAGAKNIQYF
TRBV18	NA	TRBJ2-7	NA	TGTGCCAGCTCACCACGAGCGACGGTAGGCTACGAGCAGTACTTC	CASSPRATVGYEQYF
TRBV20-1	NA	TRBJ1-1	TRBD1	TGCAGTGTCCAGGGGGCGGCAAACACTGAAGCTTTCTTT	CSVQGAANTEAFF
TRBV5-1	many	TRBJ1-1	NA	TGCGCCACCAAGGACGTAAACACTGAAGCTTTCTTT	CATKDVNTEAFF
TRBV5-1	few	TRBJ1-4	NA	TGCGCCAGCAGCTTGGTTGGTGGCACTAATGAAAAACTGTTTTTT	CASSLVGGTNEKLFF
TRBV20-1	NA	TRBJ2-1	NA	TGCAGTGCTAGAAGTTCCCAGCTATACAATGAGCAGTTCTTC	CSARSSQLYNEQFF
TRBV7-9	many	TRBJ1-3	NA	TGTGCCAGCAGCGGATTCGGACAAACTGGAAACACCATATATTTT	CASSGFGQTGNTIYF
TRBV12-3/TRBV12-4	few	TRBJ2-7	TRBD1	TGTGCCAGCAGAATCACAGGGGCCTACGAGCAGTACTTC	CASRITGAYEQYF
TRBV19	few	TRBJ1-1	NA	TGTGCCAGTAGTAACAGGGAGATGAACACTGAAGCTTTCTTT	CASSNREMNTEAFF
TRBV6-5	few	TRBJ2-7	TRBD1	TGTGCCAGCAGTCGCGGACAGGGGGCCTACGAGCAGTACTTC	CASSRGQGAYEQYF
TRBV10-3	many	TRBJ1-2	NA	TGTGCCATCAGTGAGTCGTCGACTGGCCAGGTTAACTATGGCTACACCTTC	CAISESSTGQVNYGYTF
TRBV10-2	few	TRBJ2-7	TRBD1	TGCGCCAGCAGTGAGATGACAGGGGTCTACGAGCAGTACTTC	CASSEMTGVYEQYF
TRBV25-1	few	TRBJ2-5	TRBD1	TGTGCCAGCAGGACAGGGACGCAAGAGACCCAGTACTTC	CASRTGTQETQYF
TRBV5-1	NA	TRBJ1-4	NA	TGCGCCAGCACCCTCGGGGATGGCAGGGCTAATGAAAAACTGTTTTTT	CASTLGDGRANEKLFF
TRBV28	once	TRBJ1-6	TRBD1	TGTGCCAGCAGTACACGGACAGGGGGTGATTCACCCCTCCACTTT	CASSTRTGGDSPLHF
TRBV24-1	NA	TRBJ1-2	NA	TGTGCCACCCGGGGGACATTTTCTCATGGCTACACCTTC	CATRGTFSHGYTF